These 6 T cell receptor beta chains were sequenced from one sample in a study of T cell repertoires in cytomegalovirus infection (dated by TCRdb to about 2019). The treatment or condition label corresponds to: in vitro stimulation with specific CMV peptide epitopes to enrich CMV-specific T cells. Their target antigens are unknown. TCRdb names Illumina HiSeq 1500 as the instrument used. The raw public data were reprocessed by TCRdb itself: fastp quality trimming at Q25, MiXCR clonotype calling, in-frame beta chains only. Rows with a matching CDR3 protein are joined into one entry that keeps the most common DNA and genes. The sample has approximately 600,000 distinct CDR3 sequences on record, 40% of them singletons. The leading ten clones occupy 48% of the sample. Source: cultured PBMCs, taken from culture after CMV antigen stimulation. These receptor sequences come from a human donor in good health (CMV status not recorded). Some clones in this sample may be carry-over from other donors' samples.

There are a few counts of this clonotype. The chain carries TRBV12-3 or TRBV12-4 and TRBJ2-6; D gene uncertain. CDR3 length equals 15 residues. Trimming removed 5 bases at V and 0 bases at J, with 8 bases between. The CDR3 DNA sequence: TGTGCCAGCAGTCCACGGCCCTCTGGGGCCAACGTCCTGACTTTC. Translated, it gives CASSPRPSGANVLTF.

This clonotype appeared a few times. The rearrangement links TRBV27 to TRBJ1-6; unclear D gene. With 0 bases removed from V and 6 bases from J, the gap between germline ends came to 9 bases. This CDR3 has 15 amino acids. The germline CDR1 and CDR2 sequences are MNHEY and SMNVEV (reference sequence). The CDR3 protein is CASSLSPASNSPLHF. In DNA, the CDR3 is TGTGCCAGCAGTTTATCCCCGGCGAGTAATTCACCCCTCCACTTT.

The chain combines TRBV9 with TRBJ2-1; 10 bases are shared with TRBD2. V shed 4 bases and J 7 bases; nucleotides not matched to a gene: 8. The germline V gene has CDR1 SGDLS and CDR2 YYNGEE. The CDR3 is 15 amino acids. The CDR3 here is CASSPPSGSLNEQFF. DNA of the CDR3: TGTGCCAGCAGCCCCCCTAGCGGGAGCTTAAATGAGCAGTTCTTC.

The chain links TRBV20-1 to TRBJ2-4; maybe TRBD1 (5 bases). The CDR3 is 16 amino acids. CDR1 and CDR2 from the germline V gene are DFQATT and SNEGSKA (reference sequence). With 0 bases removed from V and 9 bases from J, the gap between germline ends came to 21 bases. The CDR3 DNA reads TGCAGTGCTAGAGATTATCGGGTGCCCTTGCAGGGCATTCAGTACTTC. Amino acids: CSARDYRVPLQGIQYF.

The V call is TRBV4-3, the J call TRBJ2-7; D might be TRBD1 (6 bases). The germline V and J ends were trimmed by 1 base and 2 bases, with 9 bases remaining between them. The CDR3 is 14 amino acids. Germline V CDR1 and CDR2: LGHNA, YSLEER. The CDR3 is CASSQAGQPYEQYF. The CDR3 region has the DNA TGCGCCAGCAGCCAAGCCGGACAGCCCTACGAGCAGTACTTC.

V is TRBV4-3 and J is TRBJ2-3; tentatively, D is TRBD2 (6 bases). Germline CDR1 LGHNA, CDR2 YSLEER. The CDR3 covers 16 residues. V lost 0 bases, J lost 0 bases, and 10 bases lay in between. The CDR3 region has the DNA TGCGCCAGCAGCCAAGATGGGGGGACTAGCACAGATACGCAGTATTTT. Protein sequence: CASSQDGGTSTDTQYF.